The 9 T cell receptor beta chains in this list originate from one sample, sequenced in a study of T cells in pancreatic ductal adenocarcinoma. The selected patients with pancreatic ductal adenocarcinoma had surgery but no neoadjuvant therapy. The protocol was immunoSEQ multiplex PCR, while the TCRdb copy is restricted to in-frame clones and leaves out a portion. The top ten clones hold approximately 15% of a sample with about 16,000 clones, about 90% of them seen once. The sequencing input was PBMCs. These receptors came from a human donor with pancreatic ductal adenocarcinoma.

The rearrangement uses TRBV13 and TRBJ2-5; 10 positions agree with TRBD1. Germline V gene lookup returns CDR1 PRHDT and CDR2 FYEKMQ (reference sequence). The V and J ends lost 1 base and 0 bases, in that order; junction bases with no gene match: 5. The CDR3 is 17 amino acids. CDR3 DNA: TGTGCCAGCAGCTTAGTCCGGGACAGGGGATACCAAGAGACCCAGTACTTC. Its protein is CASSLVRDRGYQETQYF.

The gene calls are TRBV14 and TRBJ1-1; maybe TRBD1 (5 bases). V was trimmed by 0 bases and J by 8 bases, leaving 19 bases between them. Germline loops: CDR1 SGHDN, CDR2 FVKESK. CDR3 length: 16 amino acids. The CDR3 protein is CASSQDIGGGRMEAFF. CDR3 DNA: TGTGCCAGCAGCCAAGACATCGGCGGGGGTCGGATGGAAGCTTTCTTT.

In its sample, this clone was seen a few times. This chain links TRBV7-6 with TRBJ2-7; no definite D call. Germline loops: CDR1 SGHVS, CDR2 FNYEAQ. The CDR3 has 15 residues. V shed 1 base and J shed 0 bases, with 10 bases lying between them. CDR3 residues: CASSLGSLTSYEQYF. CDR3 DNA sequence: TGTGCCAGCAGCTTAGGTAGCCTAACCTCCTACGAGCAGTACTTC. Full variable domain (remainder filled in from reference TRBV7-6 and TRBJ2-7): GAGVSQSPRYKVTKRGQDVALRCDPISGHVSLYWYRQALGQGPEFLTYFNYEAQQDKSGLPNDRFSAERPEGSISTLTIQRTEQRDSAMYRCASSLGSLTSYEQYFGPGTRLTVT.

This chain uses TRBV6-6 with TRBJ2-3; D is unresolved. The germline V and J ends were trimmed by 10 bases and 1 base, with 9 bases remaining between them. This CDR3 has 12 residues. Germline V gene sequence: CDR1 MNHNY, CDR2 SVGAGI (reference sequence). The CDR3 region is CATWDRTDTQYF. In nucleotides, the CDR3 is TGTGCCACCTGGGATCGCACAGATACGCAGTATTTT.

The chain joins TRBV5-6 to TRBJ1-1, with D perhaps matching TRBD1 (6 bases). The length of the CDR3 is 16 residues. Trimming cost V 4 bases and J 4 bases, with 20 bases left between them. CDR1 and CDR2 from the germline V gene are SGHDT and YYEEEE. For the CDR3, the DNA is TGTGCCAGCAGCCCCTGGGGACACACCTCGGGCACTGAAGCTTTCTTT. It translates to CASSPWGHTSGTEAFF.

The chain joins TRBV28 to TRBJ2-3; D unclear. CDR1 is MDHEN and CDR2 is SYDVKM in the germline V gene. V was cut by 3 bases and J by 0 bases, with 10 bases left in between. There are 15 residues in the CDR3. CDR3 nucleotides: TGTGCCAGCAGTTTCTCGTTGTCTAGCACAGATACGCAGTATTTT. Translating it yields CASSFSLSSTDTQYF.

The rearrangement uses TRBV5-1 and TRBJ1-2; D is ambiguous. The CDR3 is 15 amino acids. Germline CDR1 reads SGHRS; CDR2 reads YFSETQ. Trimming stripped 0 bases from V and 3 bases from J, with 12 bases between. Here the CDR3 DNA reads TGCGCCAGCAGCTTGGCCTCAGACACCCACTATGGCTACACCTTC. It codes for CASSLASDTHYGYTF.

The rearrangement links TRBV9 to TRBJ2-1, with D possibly TRBD2 on 6 matching bases. Trimming stripped 2 bases from V and 1 base from J, with 16 bases between. The CDR3 covers 17 residues. CDR1 is SGDLS and CDR2 is YYNGEE in the germline V gene. The CDR3 region is CASSVRGGASSYNEQFF. CDR3 nucleotide sequence: TGTGCCAGCAGCGTCCGAGGAGGGGCGAGTTCCTACAATGAGCAGTTCTTC.

The chain uses TRBV18 and TRBJ1-1; D unclear. This CDR3 spans 16 amino acids. V was trimmed by 5 bases and J by 0 bases, leaving 16 bases between them. Germline loops: CDR1 KGHSH, CDR2 LQKENI. The DNA for the CDR3 is TGTGCCAGCTCATCACTAACCAATTTTATGAACACTGAAGCTTTCTTT. It yields the protein CASSSLTNFMNTEAFF.